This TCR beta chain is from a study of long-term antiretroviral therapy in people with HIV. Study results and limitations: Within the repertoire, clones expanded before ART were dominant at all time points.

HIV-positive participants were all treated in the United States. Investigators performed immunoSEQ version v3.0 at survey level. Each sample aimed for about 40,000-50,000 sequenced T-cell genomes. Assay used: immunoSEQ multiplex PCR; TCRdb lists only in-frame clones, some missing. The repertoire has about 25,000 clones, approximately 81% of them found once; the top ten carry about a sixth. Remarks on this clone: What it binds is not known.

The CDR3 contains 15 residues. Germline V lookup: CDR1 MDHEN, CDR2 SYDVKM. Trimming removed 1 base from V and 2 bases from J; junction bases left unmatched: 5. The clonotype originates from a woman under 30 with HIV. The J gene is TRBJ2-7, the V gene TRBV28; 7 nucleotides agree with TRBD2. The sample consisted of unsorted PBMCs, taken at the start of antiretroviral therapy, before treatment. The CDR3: CASSLSTGGTYEQYF. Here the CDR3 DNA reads TGTGCCAGCAGTTTATCGACGGGAGGCACCTACGAGCAGTACTTC.